The source of this TCR beta chain is a study of CD8+CD57+ T cells in acquired aplastic anemia. Study-level information: When averaged, DNA from sorted CD4+ and CD8+ cells came to 2.5 to 4 ug.

The patients chosen for sequencing had shown expansion of CD8+CD57+ cells (detected by flow cytometry). At least ten counts were recorded for this clonotype. TCR beta VDJ combinations and CDR3 sequences were profiled from genomic DNA. MiXCR, applied by TCRdb to the reads, yields one record per CDR3 protein. This sample has a few hundred thousand distinct CDR3 sequences, with around 50% found just once. The sequence came from a human donor with aplastic anemia. The material sequenced was sorted CD4+, CD8+, or CD8+CD57+ T cells (not recorded which) from PBMCs.

CDR3 residues: CASTDRSNNEKLFF. The CDR3 bases are TGCGCCAGCACCGACAGGAGTAATAATGAAAAACTGTTTTTT. The rearrangement uses TRBV5-1 and TRBJ1-4; tentative D call: TRBD1 (6 bases). Deletions cut 6 bases from V and 4 bases from J, with 13 bases between. Germline CDR1 and CDR2: SGHRS and YFSETQ. The CDR3 contains 14 residues.